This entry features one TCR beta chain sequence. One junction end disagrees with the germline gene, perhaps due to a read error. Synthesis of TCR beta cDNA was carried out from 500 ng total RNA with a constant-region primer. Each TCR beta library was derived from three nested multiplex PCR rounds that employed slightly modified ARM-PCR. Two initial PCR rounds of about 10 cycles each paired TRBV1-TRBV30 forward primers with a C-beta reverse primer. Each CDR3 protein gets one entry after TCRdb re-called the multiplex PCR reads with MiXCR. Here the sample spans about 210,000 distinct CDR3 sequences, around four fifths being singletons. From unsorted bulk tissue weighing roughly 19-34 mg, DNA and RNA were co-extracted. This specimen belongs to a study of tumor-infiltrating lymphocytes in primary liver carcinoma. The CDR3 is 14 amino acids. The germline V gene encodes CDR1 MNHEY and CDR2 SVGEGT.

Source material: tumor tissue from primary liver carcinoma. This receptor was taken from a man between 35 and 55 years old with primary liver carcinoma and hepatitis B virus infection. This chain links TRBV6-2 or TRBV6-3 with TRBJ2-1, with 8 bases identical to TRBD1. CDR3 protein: CASSRGLTYNGQFF. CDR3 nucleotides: TGTGCCAGCTCCAGGGGGCTAACTTACAATGGGCAGTTCTTC.